Below are 10 T cell receptor beta chains sequenced from a single sample in a study of CD8+CD57+ T cells in acquired aplastic anemia. It was genomic DNA that served as the template for profiling TCR beta VDJ and CDR3. TCRdb called the reads again in MiXCR, with one record for every CDR3 protein. This sample carries 150,000 or so distinct CDR3 sequences, about 54% of them seen once, and the ten largest clones take over 9.5%. The sequenced patients had an expansion of CD8+CD57+ cells seen by flow cytometry. The sample consisted of sorted CD4+, CD8+, or CD8+CD57+ T cells (not recorded which) from PBMCs. The source of these receptors is a human donor with aplastic anemia.

This clonotype was recorded at least ten times. The chain joins TRBV20-1 to TRBJ2-7; 7 bases are shared with TRBD2. V gave up 3 bases and J gave up 0 bases; unmatched junction bases: 5. Germline V CDR1 and CDR2: DFQATT, SNEGSKA (reference sequence). This CDR3 comprises 14 residues. Here the CDR3 reads CSARRRESSYEQYF. CDR3 nucleotide sequence: TGCAGTGCTAGGCGGCGGGAGAGCTCCTACGAGCAGTACTTC.

The genes are TRBV20-1 and TRBJ2-5; 10 bases are shared with TRBD2. The CDR3 consists of 12 residues. After removal of 8 bases from V and 7 bases from J, the junction contained 7 bases not matched to a gene. Germline V CDR1 and CDR2: DFQATT, SNEGSKA (reference sequence). The CDR3 region is CSCRTSGGTQYF. In DNA form, the CDR3 reads TGCAGTTGCAGGACTAGCGGAGGGACCCAGTACTTC.

This rearrangement joins TRBV5-6 to TRBJ2-1; D tentatively reads TRBD1 or TRBD2 (5 bases each). The CDR3 length is 15 residues. V lost 4 bases and J lost 6, with 17 bases in between. Germline V gene sequence: CDR1 SGHDT, CDR2 YYEEEE. CDR3 in amino acids: CASSEGLALINEQFF. Here the CDR3 DNA reads TGTGCCAGCAGCGAGGGGCTAGCCCTTATCAATGAGCAGTTCTTC.

V and J are TRBV20-1 and TRBJ2-3, with 12 bases identical to TRBD2. CDR1 DFQATT and CDR2 SNEGSKA come from the germline V gene (reference sequence). This CDR3 spans 13 amino acids. The trim removed 6 bases at V and 5 bases at J, leaving 3 bases unmatched. The DNA of the CDR3 is TGCAGTGCCCTACTAGCGGGAGGAGATACGCAGTATTTT. Its protein is CSALLAGGDTQYF.

This clonotype has just a few counts. The chain carries TRBV25-1 and TRBJ2-1, with unresolved D. Germline lookup yields CDR1 MGHDK and CDR2 SYGVNS. Trimming left V 6 bases short and J 0 bases short, with 6 bases between. CDR3 length equals 13 residues. CDR3: CASSGSSYNEQFF. The CDR3 DNA follows: TGTGCCAGCAGCGGTAGCTCCTACAATGAGCAGTTCTTC.

This chain connects TRBV2 to TRBJ2-1; the match to TRBD2 covers 10 bases. Germline CDR1 is SNHLY and CDR2 is FYNNEI. The V gene end was trimmed by 3 bases and the J gene end by 10 bases; junction bases not matched to a gene: 9. CDR3 length: 15 amino acids. The CDR3 bases are TGTGCCAGCAGTGAGATAAGTAATAGCGGGGGGGAGCAGTTCTTC. Translating gives CASSEISNSGGEQFF.

V and J are TRBV24-1 and TRBJ2-5; possibly TRBD2 for D (6 bases). Germline V gene lookup returns CDR1 KGHDR and CDR2 SFDVKD. Trimming took 7 bases from V and 4 from J, leaving 18 bases between them. CDR3 length: 15 residues. CDR3: CATSWSGAVPETQYF. In DNA, the CDR3 is TGTGCCACCAGCTGGTCGGGAGCGGTACCAGAGACCCAGTACTTC.

Only one count was recorded for this clonotype. The genes are TRBV24-1 and TRBJ2-3; TRBD2 aligns across 8 bases. V trimming: 0 bases; J trimming: 8 bases; junction bases outside the gene matches: 12. This CDR3 region has 17 residues. CDR1 and CDR2 (germline): KGHDR, SFDVKD. This chain's CDR3 is CATSDLPGGRIGGTQYF. CDR3 DNA: TGTGCCACCAGTGATTTGCCAGGCGGGAGGATCGGGGGTACGCAGTATTTT.

V usage is TRBV10-3 and J usage is TRBJ1-1; perhaps TRBD1 as D (5 bases). This CDR3 spans 12 amino acids. Germline CDR1 ENHRY, CDR2 SYGVKD. Trimming pared 4 bases from V and 6 bases from J, leaving 9 bases between. The CDR3 DNA follows: TGTGCCATCAGTGGAGGGGCCGCTGAAGCTTTCTTT. It specifies CAISGGAAEAFF.

This clonotype has a count of ten or more. The rearrangement joins TRBV20-1 to TRBJ1-1; D possibly corresponds to TRBD1 (5 bases). Germline CDR1 and CDR2: DFQATT and SNEGSKA (reference sequence). Deletions cut 0 bases from V and 12 bases from J, with 17 bases between. This CDR3 comprises 13 residues. The CDR3 spells CSARDPTRDGSFF. In nucleotides, the CDR3 is TGCAGTGCTAGAGATCCGACCAGGGATGGGTCTTTCTTT.